This T cell receptor (beta chain) was sequenced in a study of blood T cell repertoires in COVID-19. At the level of the study: The analysed material was cDNA or gDNA that came from T cells, B-cell-depleted T cells, or PBMCs.

Sequencing was performed with immunoSEQ multiplex PCR; in TCRdb, only in-frame clones are kept and a portion is missing. The table lists 200,000 to 250,000 clones, 85% of them singletons. V shed 5 bases, J shed 6 bases, and the junction held 6 bases outside the gene matches. Germline V lookup: CDR1 MNHEY, CDR2 SVGEGT. This CDR3 spans 14 amino acids. The chain combines TRBV6-2 or TRBV6-3 with TRBJ1-2; 10 bases are shared with TRBD1. The sequenced material came from peripheral blood. The TCR comes from a woman aged 70-85 years with COVID-19, enrolled during active disease. CDR3 residues: CASSATGGNDGYTF. The CDR3 DNA sequence: TGTGCCAGCAGTGCGACAGGGGGCAACGATGGCTACACCTTC.